These 15 T cell receptor beta chains were sequenced from one sample in a study of shared clonotypes between healthy human individuals. Terminally differentiated effector memory CD45RA+ cells were excluded from the naive CD8 cells, which were CD45RO-negative and positively selected for CCR7. Measured with immunoSEQ multiplex PCR; TCRdb has only the in-frame clones, and not every one. The table has just over 2,000,000 clones, around 96% seen once. Sequencing was performed on naive CD8+ T cells sorted from blood. The receptor set was obtained from a man younger than 35 in good health.

This clone was counted a single time. The rearrangement joins TRBV4-2 to TRBJ2-6, with D perhaps given as TRBD1 or TRBD2 (5 bases each). Germline lookup yields CDR1 LGHNA and CDR2 YNFKEQ. Trimming shortened V by 5 bases and J by 1 base, and 12 bases separated the two germline ends. This CDR3 is built from 16 residues. CDR3 coding DNA: TGTGCCAGCAGCGCAAGAGGGGATTCTGGGGCCAACGTCCTGACTTTC. It specifies CASSARGDSGANVLTF.

A remark on this clone: Additional DNA sequences in this sample encode the identical CDR3. The chain combines TRBV30 with TRBJ2-7, with 7 bases identical to TRBD2. Germline CDR1 and CDR2: GTSNPN and SVGIG (reference sequence). There are 15 residues in the CDR3. V lost 0 bases, J lost 1 base, and 6 bases stayed unmatched. CDR3 in DNA: TGTGCCTGGAGTGTACTCGCGGGAGCATCCTACGAGCAGTACTTC. Translation: CAWSVLAGASYEQYF.

The J gene is TRBJ2-7, the V gene TRBV27; TRBD1 might be the D (5 bases). Trimming shortened V by 3 bases and J by 0 bases, and 15 bases separated the two germline ends. The CDR3 is 16 residues long. Germline assignment: CDR1 MNHEY and CDR2 SMNVEV (reference sequence). This chain's CDR3 is CASSFFPTRDSYEQYF. CDR3 DNA: TGTGCCAGCAGTTTTTTCCCCACCAGGGACTCCTACGAGCAGTACTTC.

The V gene is TRBV5-8, the J gene TRBJ2-1; D not certain. Germline CDR1 is SGHTS and CDR2 is YDEGEE. V lost 0 bases and J 8 bases, leaving 6 bases between the germline ends. The CDR3 spans 12 residues. This CDR3 reads CASSLGGYEQFF. The DNA for the CDR3 is TGTGCCAGCAGCTTGGGCGGCTATGAGCAGTTCTTC.

V gene TRBV11-1 combines with J gene TRBJ2-5; D ambiguous. V was cut by 2 bases and J by 1 base, with 2 bases left in between. Germline values: CDR1 SGHAT, CDR2 FQDESV (reference sequence). The CDR3 extends over 12 amino acids. CDR3 nucleotide sequence: TGTGCCAGCAGCTTACTCCAAGAGACCCAGTACTTC. Residues: CASSLLQETQYF.

The chain recombines TRBV5-4 with TRBJ1-2; a possible D gene is TRBD1 (5 bases). The germline gives CDR1 SGHNT, CDR2 YYREEE (reference sequence). The germline V and J ends were trimmed by 1 base and 4 bases, with 14 bases remaining between them. The CDR3 sequence is 15 residues long. Written as DNA, the CDR3 is TGTGCCAGCAGCTTGTCGACCGGGGCGCTCTATGGCTACACCTTC. Protein: CASSLSTGALYGYTF. The complete variable domain, with remaining parts taken from reference TRBV5-4 and TRBJ1-2, reads ETGVTQSPTHLIKTRGQQVTLRCSSQSGHNTVSWYQQALGQGPQFIFQYYREEENGRGNFPPRFSGLQFPNYSSELNVNALELDDSALYLCASSLSTGALYGYTFGSGTRLTVV.

The chain carries TRBV14 and TRBJ2-7; TRBD2 might be the D (6 bases). Looked up from germline, CDR1 is SGHDN and CDR2 is FVKESK. The CDR3 is made up of 14 amino acids. Trimming removed 2 bases at V and 2 bases at J, with 10 bases between. The CDR3 region has the DNA TGTGCCAGCAGCCAATTGGGACTTCCCTACGAGCAGTACTTC. Protein sequence: CASSQLGLPYEQYF.

This chain uses TRBV25-1 with TRBJ1-1; D remains unclear. The ends were cut back, 8 bases at V and 4 bases at J, with 14 bases in the middle. The germline V gene has CDR1 MGHDK and CDR2 SYGVNS. This CDR3 region has 13 residues. The CDR3: CASGGGDSTEAFF. DNA for the CDR3: TGTGCCAGCGGCGGCGGGGATTCCACTGAAGCTTTCTTT. Complete variable domain (other parts from reference TRBV25-1 and TRBJ1-1): EADIYQTPRYLVIGTGKKITLECSQTMGHDKMYWYQQDPGMELHLIHYSYGVNSTEKGDLSSESTVSRIRTEHFPLTLESARPSHTSQYLCASGGGDSTEAFFGQGTRLTVV.

This rearrangement joins TRBV28 to TRBJ1-2, with D perhaps matching TRBD1 (5 bases). This CDR3 has 13 amino acids. Trimming took 5 bases from V and 8 from J, leaving 15 bases between them. Germline-derived CDR1 and CDR2 are MDHEN and SYDVKM. The CDR3 bases are TGTGCCAGCAGTCAATGGGGGAGGGACGGCTACACCTTC. Its translation is CASSQWGRDGYTF.

This clone was observed a few times. V gene TRBV6-6 combines with J gene TRBJ2-5; 9 nucleotides agree with TRBD1. The CDR3 runs 16 residues. V was pared by 2 bases and J by 4 bases, with 8 bases of the junction left unmatched. CDR1 is MNHNY, CDR2 SVGAGI, per germline (reference sequence). This chain's CDR3 is CASSYGTGTARETQYF. CDR3 DNA sequence: TGTGCCAGCAGTTACGGGACAGGGACGGCACGAGAGACCCAGTACTTC.

Note on this clone: The sample has other DNA sequences that encode this CDR3 too. The CDR3 protein is CASSPGGNTEAFF. The DNA of the CDR3 is TGTGCCAGCAGTCCGGGCGGGAACACTGAAGCTTTCTTT. The chain links TRBV27 to TRBJ1-1, with D uncertain. Between the trimmed V and J ends, which lost 5 bases and 1 base, there was a span of 8 bases. The CDR3 has 13 amino acids. Germline V CDR1 and CDR2: MNHEY, SMNVEV (reference sequence).

The CDR3 here is CASSSSDRGYYEQYF. DNA for the CDR3: TGTGCCAGCAGCTCCTCGGACAGGGGTTACTACGAGCAGTACTTC. J is TRBJ2-7 and V is TRBV5-6; 9 bases agree with TRBD1. CDR3 length: 15 residues. Germline CDR1 is SGHDT and CDR2 is YYEEEE. Trimming took 3 bases from V and 3 from J; bases not matched to a gene: 7.

V and J are TRBV2 and TRBJ2-6, with 7 bases lining up with TRBD1. CDR3 size: 15 residues. Looked up from germline, CDR1 is SNHLY and CDR2 is FYNNEI. Trimming took 6 bases from V and 3 from J; bases not matched to a gene: 5. CDR3 loop: CASRPGGSGANVLTF. DNA for the CDR3: TGTGCCAGCAGGCCAGGGGGTAGTGGGGCCAACGTCCTGACTTTC.

A word on this clone: This sample includes further DNA sequences coding for the same CDR3. This sequence joins TRBV5-6 and TRBJ2-7; D not resolved. This CDR3 contains 14 residues. The V gene's germline CDR1 is SGHDT and CDR2 YYEEEE. With 4 bases removed from V and 2 bases from J, the gap between germline ends came to 13 bases. CDR3 DNA: TGTGCCAGCAGCCCTGGTCGAGTAACCTACGAGCAGTACTTC. Protein product: CASSPGRVTYEQYF.

V usage is TRBV18 and J usage is TRBJ1-1; TRBD1 is a possible D gene (6 bases). This CDR3 is built from 16 residues. Trimming removed 0 bases from V and 0 bases from J, with 11 bases in between. Germline lookup yields CDR1 KGHSH and CDR2 LQKENI. This CDR3 reads CASSPPAGQLNTEAFF. CDR3 nucleotides: TGTGCCAGCTCACCACCCGCCGGACAGCTGAACACTGAAGCTTTCTTT.